This is a list of T cell receptor beta chains from one sample in a study of tumor-infiltrating lymphocytes in primary liver carcinoma. One entry per CDR3 protein, called by TCRdb with MiXCR from the multiplex PCR reads. The sample holds approximately 74,000 distinct CDR3 sequences; over 70% are singletons and the top ten take roughly 13%. Material for sequencing was liver tumor tissue from sampling region 4. The receptors shown here come from a woman between 55 and 75 years old with primary liver carcinoma and hepatitis B virus infection. Both conserved end residues are trimmed from each CDR3. Only part of the rows carry a size: once, few, many, or a class if the clone is expanded.

j_gene | abundance | v_gene | CDR3aa
TRBJ2-3 | . | TRBV4-2 | GSRQVSGTDTQY
TRBJ2-1 | . | TRBV11-2 | TSSWTGGGYDEQF
TRBJ2-5 | many | TRBV5-4 | ASSGGLAGGGETQY
TRBJ2-2 | . | TRBV11-2 | ASSPPQGPTPELL
TRBJ2-3 | . | TRBV20-1 | NVIFTGADTQY
. | . | TRBV11-2 | ASSLRGLTYTSDTQH
TRBJ2-4 | . | TRBV4-2 | ANSQDLGSWRTQY
TRBJ2-1 | once | TRBV4-1 | ASSQEAGGGTYNEQF
TRBJ2-2 | many | TRBV5-1 | ASSTGSGTGELF
TRBJ2-3 | many | TRBV12-3/TRBV12-4 | ASSPGDRIYTDTQY
TRBJ1-2 | many | TRBV28 | ASSSQGNYGYT
TRBJ1-5 | . | TRBV6-1 | ASSDRGTRDRYHPRH
TRBJ2-3 | . | TRBV11-2 | AISLGTSTDTQY
TRBJ2-7 | . | TRBV11-2 | ASSLDHAGAYEQY
TRBJ1-4 | . | TRBV29-1 | SVRIGGAEKLF
TRBJ2-2 | . | TRBV5-6 | TSSLFNSAIGELF
TRBJ1-5 | . | TRBV4-1 | ASEEGVSNQPQH
TRBJ2-7 | . | TRBV13 | ASSFPWSGRASEKY
TRBJ2-2 | . | TRBV12-3/TRBV12-4 | ASSLNANAGELF
TRBJ1-2 | . | TRBV7-9 | ASSLAASVDYT
TRBJ2-1 | many | TRBV12-3/TRBV12-4 | ASSPRGAGFNEQF
TRBJ2-2 | . | TRBV7-9 | ASRPGLVGTGELF
TRBJ2-1 | . | TRBV4-2 | DSSQAPTVAARSSYNEQF
TRBJ2-7 | . | TRBV7-9 | ANSLARDRVEQY
TRBJ2-1 | many | TRBV6-1 | ASSERTSGRAYEQF
TRBJ2-7 | medium-sized | TRBV29-1 | SARTGTYEQY
TRBJ2-1 | . | TRBV11-2 | ASSDATGVFNNEQF
TRBJ2-6 | . | TRBV12-3/TRBV12-4 | VSRRTGSPTRANVLT
TRBJ1-2 | . | TRBV29-1 | SVERGSERGYA
TRBJ2-1 | once | TRBV5-1 | ASRLWGNLYNEQF
TRBJ2-7 | . | TRBV11-3 | ASRSGTGGNYEQY
TRBJ1-2 | . | TRBV11-2 | ASSLEGASGCGYT
TRBJ1-6 | . | TRBV10-3 | TISESGTDNSPLH
TRBJ2-1 | . | TRBV4-2 | ASSQDMASGMGDQF
TRBJ1-5 | . | TRBV30 | AWSVTTGGTEPQQ
TRBJ2-1 | . | TRBV6-1 | AGRGQGRDSYNEQS
TRBJ2-2 | . | TRBV6-1 | ASSDGRATRELF
TRBJ2-3 | . | TRBV10-3 | AKTGTSGGGISTDTQY
TRBJ2-1 | many | TRBV19 | ASSIDHARQGYNEQF
TRBJ2-5 | . | TRBV29-1 | SVARDIQETLY
TRBJ2-2 | . | TRBV11-2 | ASSSGLTGGELF
TRBJ2-7 | once | TRBV6-1 | ACSDSLKGAARDYEQY
TRBJ2-1 | many | TRBV28 | ASSLWGGLPALAGGAYNEQF
TRBJ1-2 | . | TRBV12-3/TRBV12-4 | ASSSRAWGYT
TRBJ2-1 | . | TRBV4-2 | VSSQDLEGFEQF
TRBJ2-7 | . | TRBV28 | ASMVQGAGYGQY
TRBJ2-2 | . | TRBV29-1 | SAARGAGHGEPF
TRBJ1-4 | many | TRBV7-9 | ASSLSEKLF
TRBJ2-4 | many | TRBV7-8 | ASSPSRELDKNIQY